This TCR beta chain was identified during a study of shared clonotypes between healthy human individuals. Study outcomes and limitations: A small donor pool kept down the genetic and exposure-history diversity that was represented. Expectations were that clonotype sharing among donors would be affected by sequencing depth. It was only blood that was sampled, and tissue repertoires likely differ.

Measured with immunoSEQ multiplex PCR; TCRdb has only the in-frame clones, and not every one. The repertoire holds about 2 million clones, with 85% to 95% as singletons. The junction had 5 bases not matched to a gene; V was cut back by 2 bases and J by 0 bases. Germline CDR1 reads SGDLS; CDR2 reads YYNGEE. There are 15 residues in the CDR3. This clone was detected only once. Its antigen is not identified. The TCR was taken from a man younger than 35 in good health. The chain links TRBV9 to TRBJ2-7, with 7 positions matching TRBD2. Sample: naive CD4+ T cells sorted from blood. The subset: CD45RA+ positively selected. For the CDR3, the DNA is TGTGCCAGCAGCGTTAGGGAGGGGTCCTCCTACGAGCAGTACTTC. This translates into CASSVREGSSYEQYF.